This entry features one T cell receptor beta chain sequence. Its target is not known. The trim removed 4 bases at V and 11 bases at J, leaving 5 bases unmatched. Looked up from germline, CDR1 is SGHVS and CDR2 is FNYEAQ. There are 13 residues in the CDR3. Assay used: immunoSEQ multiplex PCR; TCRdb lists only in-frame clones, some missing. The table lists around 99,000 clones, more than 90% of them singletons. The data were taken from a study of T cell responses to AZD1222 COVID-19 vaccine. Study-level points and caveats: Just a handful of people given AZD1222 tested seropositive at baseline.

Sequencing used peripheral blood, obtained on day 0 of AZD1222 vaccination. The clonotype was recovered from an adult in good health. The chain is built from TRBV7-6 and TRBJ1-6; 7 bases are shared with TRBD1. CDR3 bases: TGTGCCAGCAGCTCGACAGGGTCGACACCCCTCCACTTT. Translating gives CASSSTGSTPLHF.